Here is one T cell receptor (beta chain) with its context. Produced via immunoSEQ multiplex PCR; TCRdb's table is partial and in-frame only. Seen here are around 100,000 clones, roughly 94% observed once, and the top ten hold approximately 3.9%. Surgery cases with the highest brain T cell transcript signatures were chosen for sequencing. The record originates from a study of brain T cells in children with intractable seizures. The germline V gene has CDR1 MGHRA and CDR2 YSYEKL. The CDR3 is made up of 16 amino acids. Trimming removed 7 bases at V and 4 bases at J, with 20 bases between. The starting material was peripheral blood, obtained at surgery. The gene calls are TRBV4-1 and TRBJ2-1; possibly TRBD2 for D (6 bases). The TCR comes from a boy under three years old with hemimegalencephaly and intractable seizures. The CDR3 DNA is TGCGCCAGCACCCTACGAAGGGGAGGTGGTTACAATGAGCAGTTCTTC. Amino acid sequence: CASTLRRGGGYNEQFF.